This T cell receptor (beta chain) appears in the sequencing data of a study of blood T cell repertoires in COVID-19. The method was immunoSEQ multiplex PCR; TCRdb's version includes in-frame clones alone and lacks a portion of them. The table has 200,000 to 250,000 clones, about nine tenths seen once. Participant reports of clinical history set cohort assignment. This CDR3 comprises 16 residues. Trimming pared 0 bases from V and 0 bases from J, leaving 9 bases between. CDR1 MNHNY and CDR2 SVGAGI come from the germline V gene (reference sequence). The receptor comes from a woman aged 45-65 years in a cohort exposed to, infected with or recovered from COVID-19 (not recorded which). What was sequenced was PBMCs or T cells enriched from blood (not recorded which). This sequence joins TRBV6-6 and TRBJ1-3, with D possibly TRBD1 on 5 matching bases. The CDR3: CASSYSGRGSGNTIYF. CDR3 DNA: TGTGCCAGCAGTTACTCAGGGAGGGGCTCTGGAAACACCATATATTTT.